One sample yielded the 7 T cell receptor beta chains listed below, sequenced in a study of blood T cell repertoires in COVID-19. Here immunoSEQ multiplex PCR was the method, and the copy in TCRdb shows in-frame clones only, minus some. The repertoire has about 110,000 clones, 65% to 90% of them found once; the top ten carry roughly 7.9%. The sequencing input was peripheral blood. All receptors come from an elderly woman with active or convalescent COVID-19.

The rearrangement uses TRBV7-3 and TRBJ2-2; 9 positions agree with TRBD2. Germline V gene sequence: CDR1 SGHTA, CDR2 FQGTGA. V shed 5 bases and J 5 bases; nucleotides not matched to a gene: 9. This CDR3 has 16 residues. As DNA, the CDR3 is TGTGCCAGCAGCCCGTGGGCGGGAGGGGGAACCGGGGAGCTGTTTTTT. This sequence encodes CASSPWAGGGTGELFF.

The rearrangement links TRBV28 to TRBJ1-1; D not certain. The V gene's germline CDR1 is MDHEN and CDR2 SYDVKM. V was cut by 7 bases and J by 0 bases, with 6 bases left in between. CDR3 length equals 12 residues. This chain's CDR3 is CASITLNTEAFF. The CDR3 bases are TGTGCCAGCATCACATTGAACACTGAAGCTTTCTTT.

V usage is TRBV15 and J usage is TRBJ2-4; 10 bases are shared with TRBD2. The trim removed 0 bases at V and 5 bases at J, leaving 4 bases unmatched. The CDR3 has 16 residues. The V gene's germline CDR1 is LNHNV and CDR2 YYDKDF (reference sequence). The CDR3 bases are TGTGCCACCAGCAGAGAGCTAGCGGGAGTTGAAAACATTCAGTACTTC. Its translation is CATSRELAGVENIQYF.

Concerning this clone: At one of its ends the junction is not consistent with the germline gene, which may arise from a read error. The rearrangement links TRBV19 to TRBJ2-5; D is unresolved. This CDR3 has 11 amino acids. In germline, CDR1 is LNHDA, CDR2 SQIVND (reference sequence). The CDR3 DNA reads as TGTGCCAGTAGTATAGAGGAGAGCCAGTACTTC. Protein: CASSIEESQYF.

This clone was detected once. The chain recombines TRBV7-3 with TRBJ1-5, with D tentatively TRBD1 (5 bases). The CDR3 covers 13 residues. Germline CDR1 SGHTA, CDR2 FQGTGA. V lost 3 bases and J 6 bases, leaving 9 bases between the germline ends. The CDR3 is CASSLGTGQPQHF. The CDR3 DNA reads TGTGCCAGCAGCTTGGGTACAGGTCAGCCCCAGCATTTT.

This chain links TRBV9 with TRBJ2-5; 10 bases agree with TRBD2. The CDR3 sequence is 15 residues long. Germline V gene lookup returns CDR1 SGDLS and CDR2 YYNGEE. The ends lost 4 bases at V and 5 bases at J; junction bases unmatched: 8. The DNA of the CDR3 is TGTGCCAGCAGCCTCGGGAGCGGGAGGGATGAGACCCAGTACTTC. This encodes CASSLGSGRDETQYF.

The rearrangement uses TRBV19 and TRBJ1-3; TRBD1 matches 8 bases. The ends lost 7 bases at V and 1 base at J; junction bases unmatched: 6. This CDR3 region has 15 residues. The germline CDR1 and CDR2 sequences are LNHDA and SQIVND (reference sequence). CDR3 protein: CASTDRGQSGNTIYF. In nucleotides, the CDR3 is TGTGCCAGTACCGACAGGGGCCAGTCTGGAAACACCATATATTTT.